The following is a T cell receptor (beta chain) sequence with its context. J lost 2 bases, V lost 1 base, and 4 bases had no gene match. The CDR3 consists of 16 residues. Germline loops: CDR1 SGHTA, CDR2 FQGNSA. TCRdb's table, derived via immunoSEQ multiplex PCR, lists solely in-frame clones and lacks some. Here the sample spans more than 100,000 clones, 65% to 85% being singletons. This sample stems from a study of blood T cell repertoires in COVID-19. Study as a whole: PBMCs, B-cell-depleted T cells, or T cells were the source of the cDNA or gDNA that made up the material.

The sequenced sample consisted of peripheral blood. The chain has TRBV7-2 and TRBJ2-1; 8 bases match TRBD2. The sequence came from a woman aged 80 or over with acute or convalescent COVID-19. The CDR3 loop reads CASSLGDGRAYNEQFF. CDR3 nucleotide sequence: TGTGCCAGCAGCTTAGGGGACGGGAGGGCCTACAATGAGCAGTTCTTC.